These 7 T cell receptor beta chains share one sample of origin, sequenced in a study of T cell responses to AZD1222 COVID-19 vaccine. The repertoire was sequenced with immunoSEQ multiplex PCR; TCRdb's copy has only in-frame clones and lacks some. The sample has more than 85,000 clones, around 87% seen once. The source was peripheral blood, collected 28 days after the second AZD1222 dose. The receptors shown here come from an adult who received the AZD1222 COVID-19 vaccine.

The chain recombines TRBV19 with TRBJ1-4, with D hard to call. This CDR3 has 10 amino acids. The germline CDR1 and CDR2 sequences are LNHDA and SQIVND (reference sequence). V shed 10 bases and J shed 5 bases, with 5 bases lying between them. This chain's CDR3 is CATKNEKLFF. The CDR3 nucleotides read TGTGCCACTAAGAATGAAAAACTGTTTTTT.

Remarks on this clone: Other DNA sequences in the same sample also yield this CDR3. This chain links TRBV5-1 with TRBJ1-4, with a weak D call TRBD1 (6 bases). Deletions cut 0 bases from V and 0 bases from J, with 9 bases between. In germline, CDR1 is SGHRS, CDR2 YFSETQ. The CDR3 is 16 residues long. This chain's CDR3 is CASSLGQAATNEKLFF. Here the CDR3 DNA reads TGCGCCAGCAGCTTGGGACAGGCCGCAACTAATGAAAAACTGTTTTTT.

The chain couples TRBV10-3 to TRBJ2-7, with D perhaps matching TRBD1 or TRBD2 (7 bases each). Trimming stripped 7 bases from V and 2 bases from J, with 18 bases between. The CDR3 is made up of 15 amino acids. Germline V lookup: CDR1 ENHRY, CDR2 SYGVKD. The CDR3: CAIIERDRETYEQYF. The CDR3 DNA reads TGTGCCATCATCGAGCGGGACAGAGAAACCTACGAGCAGTACTTC.

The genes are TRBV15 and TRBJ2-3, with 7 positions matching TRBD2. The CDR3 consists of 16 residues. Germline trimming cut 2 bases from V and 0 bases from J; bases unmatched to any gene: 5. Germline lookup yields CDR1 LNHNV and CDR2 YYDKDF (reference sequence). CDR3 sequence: CATSRSLAASTDTQYF. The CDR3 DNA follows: TGTGCCACCAGCAGATCTCTAGCGGCGAGCACAGATACGCAGTATTTT. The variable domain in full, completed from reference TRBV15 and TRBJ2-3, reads DAMVIQNPRYQVTQFGKPVTLSCSQTLNHNVMYWYQQKSSQAPKLLFHYYDKDFNNEADTPDNFQSRRPNTSFCFLDIRSPGLGDTAMYLCATSRSLAASTDTQYFGPGTRLTVL.

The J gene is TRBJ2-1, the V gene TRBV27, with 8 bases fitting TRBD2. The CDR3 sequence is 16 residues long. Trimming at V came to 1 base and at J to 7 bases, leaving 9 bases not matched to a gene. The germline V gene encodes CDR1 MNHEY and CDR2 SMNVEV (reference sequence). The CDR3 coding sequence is TGTGCCAGCAGTTTATTCCCGGGAGGGCCGGAGAATGAGCAGTTCTTC. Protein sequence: CASSLFPGGPENEQFF.

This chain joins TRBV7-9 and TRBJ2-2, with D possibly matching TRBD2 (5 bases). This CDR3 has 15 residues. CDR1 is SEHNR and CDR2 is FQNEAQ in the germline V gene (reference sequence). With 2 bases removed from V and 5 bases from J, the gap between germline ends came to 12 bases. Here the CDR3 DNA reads TGTGCCAGCAGCTTATCCCCCGGGGTAACCGGGGAGCTGTTTTTT. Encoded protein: CASSLSPGVTGELFF. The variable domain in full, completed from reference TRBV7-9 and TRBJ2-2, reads DTGVSQNPRHKITKRGQNVTFRCDPISEHNRLYWYRQTLGQGPEFLTYFQNEAQLEKSRLLSDRFSAERPKGSFSTLEIQRTEQGDSAMYLCASSLSPGVTGELFFGEGSRLTVL.

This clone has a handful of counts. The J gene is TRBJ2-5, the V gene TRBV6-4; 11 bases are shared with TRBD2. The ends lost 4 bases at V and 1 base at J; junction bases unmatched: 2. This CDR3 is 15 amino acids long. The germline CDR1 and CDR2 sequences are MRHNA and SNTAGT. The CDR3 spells CASSVTSGGQETQYF. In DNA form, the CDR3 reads TGTGCCAGCAGTGTAACTAGCGGGGGCCAAGAGACCCAGTACTTC.